One sample yielded the 7 T cell receptor beta chains listed below, sequenced in a study of blood T cells in healthy people across ages. A second roughly 6 to 11 cycle PCR used barcoded and J-beta primers. TCRdb analysed the 5' RACE reads with MiXCR anew, one entry per CDR3 protein. The sample records 850,000 or so distinct CDR3 sequences, 25% to 30% being singletons. The sequencing sample was made of blood. Source of these receptors: a woman over 75 in good health.

This chain connects TRBV12-3 or TRBV12-4 to TRBJ2-3; 8 bases are shared with TRBD1. CDR3 length: 15 amino acids. The V and J ends lost 5 bases and 13 bases, in that order; junction bases with no gene match: 17. The CDR3 loop reads CASSPQGAGADMEYF. As DNA, the CDR3 is TGTGCCAGCAGTCCGCAGGGGGCTGGGGCAGATATGGAGTATTTT.

This clonotype came up a few times. The germline gene is not matched at one end of the junction; a read error may be the cause. CDR3 nucleotide sequence: TGCGCCGGCAGTTCTCGTCAGCCCCGGGACTACGATGAGCAGTTCTTC. Its translation: CAGSSRQPRDYDEQFF. The chain carries TRBV4-3 and TRBJ2-1; 7 bases are a match to TRBD2. The CDR3 covers 16 residues. The germline CDR1 and CDR2 sequences are LGHNA and YSLEER.

This clonotype has more than one count but fewer than ten. The CDR3 coding sequence is TGTGCCAGCAGTCGGAATGGGTGGGACACTGAAGCTTTCTTT. Translated, it gives CASSRNGWDTEAFF. The chain links TRBV12-3 or TRBV12-4 to TRBJ1-1; the D is unclear. The CDR3 is made up of 14 amino acids. The germline V and J ends were trimmed by 5 bases and 3 bases, with 13 bases remaining between them.

There are many counts of this clonotype. The CDR3 loop is CASSMNRGLETQYF. The CDR3 region has the DNA TGTGCCAGCAGCATGAACAGGGGGCTGGAGACCCAGTACTTC. The genes are TRBV7-2 and TRBJ2-5, with TRBD1 matching 9 bases. Trimming at V came to 5 bases and at J to 5 bases, leaving 6 bases not matched to a gene. Germline CDR1 SGHTA, CDR2 FQGNSA. This CDR3 has 14 residues.

The chain is built from TRBV21-1 and TRBJ1-1. TRBV21-1 is assigned pseudogene status. The CDR3 sequence is 12 residues long. CDR3 region: CASSKTFTEAFF. The CDR3, as DNA: TGTGCCAGCAGCAAAACCTTTACGGAAGCTTTCTTT.

The chain uses TRBV20-1 and TRBJ2-3; 13 nucleotides align to TRBD2. CDR1 and CDR2 (germline): DFQATT, SNEGSKA (reference sequence). V lost 6 bases and J lost 10; bases outside the gene matches: 7. The CDR3 consists of 13 residues. This CDR3 reads CSAGTSGVDAQYF. CDR3 DNA: TGCAGTGCCGGGACTAGCGGGGTGGATGCGCAGTATTTT.

This chain joins TRBV18 and TRBJ1-5; D unclear. Trimming took 1 base from V and 0 from J, leaving 10 bases between them. The CDR3 is 16 residues long. Per the germline V gene, CDR1 is KGHSH and CDR2 is LQKENI. CDR3 in DNA: TGTGCCAGCTCACCACTGAATACAGTTAGCAATCAGCCCCAGCATTTT. It yields the protein CASSPLNTVSNQPQHF.